Below, one T cell receptor beta chain is given with its context. Looked up from germline, CDR1 is DFQATT and CDR2 is SNEGSKA (reference sequence). The CDR3 is 16 residues long. After removal of 5 bases from V and 4 bases from J, the junction contained 12 bases not matched to a gene. The source of the sample is a study of T-cell reconstitution after alpha-beta-depleted transplantation in children. Unique molecular identifiers were incorporated into the prepared TCRbeta library. Using its own MiXCR run on the PCR reads, TCRdb lists one record per CDR3 protein. The sample records 700,000 to 950,000 distinct CDR3 sequences, about 15% being singletons.

The chain combines TRBV20-1 with TRBJ2-4; the match to TRBD2 covers 9 bases. Material: PBMCs, mostly from graft donor cells, obtained 360 days after TCRalphabeta/CD19-depleted stem cell transplant. This receptor was taken from a male patient under 18 who had a stem cell transplant for acute lymphoblastic leukemia, so the T cells may come from the graft donor. CDR3 amino acids: CSAGVGASGTKNIQYF. For the CDR3, the DNA is TGCAGTGCTGGCGTCGGGGCTAGCGGGACTAAAAACATTCAGTACTTC.